The source of this TCR beta chain is a study of T cells after yellow fever vaccination (dated by TCRdb to about 2019). Study-wide context: The SMART-Seq v4 Ultra Low Input RNA kit was used to prepare libraries from fractions with low cell numbers. To track T-cell clones before and after primary and booster YFV17D yellow fever vaccination, bulk TCR alpha and beta repertoires were sequenced longitudinally. Two healthy male donors, one aged 18 to 30 and one aged 30 to 40 years, made up the cohort. Blood was drawn at multiple timepoints before and after primary and secondary immunization, with bulk PBMC replicates and cell subsets isolated.

As encoded in the germline V gene, CDR1 is SQVTM while CDR2 is ANQGSEA. V is shortened by 3 bases, J by 6 bases, and the region joining them spans 7 bases. Counted from cysteine to phenylalanine, this CDR3 has 11 amino acids. Only CDR3 DNA remains: 33 bases, in frame from the first base. The treatment or condition label here, explained by the study, means: live attenuated yellow fever vaccine strain. PBMCs were isolated from peripheral blood using a standard Ficoll-Paque protocol. Dynabeads CD4 and CD8 positive selection kits were used to isolate CD4 and CD8 T-cell fractions. TriZol was used to extract RNA from bulk PBMCs, CD4 and CD8 fractions, and dextramer-positive and dextramer-negative fractions. TCR cDNA was synthesized by 5'RACE template switching, which introduced a universal primer site and unique molecular identifiers. Priming for cDNA synthesis came from both the TCR alpha and TCR beta constant segments. Libraries were amplified in two PCR steps, with sample barcodes and sequencing adapters added in the second step. Sequencing of the libraries was done on either Illumina HiSeq 2500 (2x100 bp) or NovaSeq (2x150 bp). The paper's processing steps were these. Demultiplexing of reads and collapsing into UMI consensus sequences were performed with MIGEC, and V(D)J alignment was carried out with MiXCR. Vaccine-responding clonotypes were identified with edgeR using replicate PBMC samples, with FDR below 0.01 and a log2 fold change above 5 up to day 15 being required. Each bulk clonotype received a CD4 or CD8 identity based on whether the sequenced CD4 or CD8 repertoire contained that clonotype at higher abundance. TCRdb trimmed the raw reads at Q25, called clones with MiXCR and kept productive beta chains. Under each unique CDR3 protein, matching rows form one entry showing the most common genes and DNA. For this entry, the V and J calls and clone size follow TCRdb and not the study's own pipeline. Counted in this sample were over 110,000 distinct CDR3 sequences; 7.7% of them appeared once. Of the sample, roughly 0.73% falls within the top ten clones.

This clonotype was counted at least ten times. Its antigen specificity is not known. Base-call qualities are not available, and no considerably larger clone is one nucleotide away. The research as a whole found: The study included only two donors, which limits how far the findings can be generalized. After the booster, most of the clones that had expanded following primary vaccination were detected again (around 95% of CD4 and 80% to 90% of CD8), which suggests that memory was broadly maintained. FACS-sorted repertoires could contain abundant contaminating clonotypes from the bulk population, so computational filtering was required. The secondary T-cell response was weaker than the primary response but faster, peaking on day 5 instead of day 15. A small share of clonotypes was detected in both CD4 and CD8 compartments, with the overlap likely arising from convergent recombination.

The sequence joins TRBV29-1 to TRBJ2-3, and the D gene may be TRBD2, 5 bases matching. Source: CD4+ T cells sorted from PBMCs, taken 5 days after the yellow fever booster vaccination. This receptor was obtained from a man aged 30-40 years who received the YFV17D yellow fever vaccine. The CDR3 loop reads CSVERVDTQYF. The sequenced DNA: TGCAGCGTTGAGAGGGTCGATACGCAGTATTTT.